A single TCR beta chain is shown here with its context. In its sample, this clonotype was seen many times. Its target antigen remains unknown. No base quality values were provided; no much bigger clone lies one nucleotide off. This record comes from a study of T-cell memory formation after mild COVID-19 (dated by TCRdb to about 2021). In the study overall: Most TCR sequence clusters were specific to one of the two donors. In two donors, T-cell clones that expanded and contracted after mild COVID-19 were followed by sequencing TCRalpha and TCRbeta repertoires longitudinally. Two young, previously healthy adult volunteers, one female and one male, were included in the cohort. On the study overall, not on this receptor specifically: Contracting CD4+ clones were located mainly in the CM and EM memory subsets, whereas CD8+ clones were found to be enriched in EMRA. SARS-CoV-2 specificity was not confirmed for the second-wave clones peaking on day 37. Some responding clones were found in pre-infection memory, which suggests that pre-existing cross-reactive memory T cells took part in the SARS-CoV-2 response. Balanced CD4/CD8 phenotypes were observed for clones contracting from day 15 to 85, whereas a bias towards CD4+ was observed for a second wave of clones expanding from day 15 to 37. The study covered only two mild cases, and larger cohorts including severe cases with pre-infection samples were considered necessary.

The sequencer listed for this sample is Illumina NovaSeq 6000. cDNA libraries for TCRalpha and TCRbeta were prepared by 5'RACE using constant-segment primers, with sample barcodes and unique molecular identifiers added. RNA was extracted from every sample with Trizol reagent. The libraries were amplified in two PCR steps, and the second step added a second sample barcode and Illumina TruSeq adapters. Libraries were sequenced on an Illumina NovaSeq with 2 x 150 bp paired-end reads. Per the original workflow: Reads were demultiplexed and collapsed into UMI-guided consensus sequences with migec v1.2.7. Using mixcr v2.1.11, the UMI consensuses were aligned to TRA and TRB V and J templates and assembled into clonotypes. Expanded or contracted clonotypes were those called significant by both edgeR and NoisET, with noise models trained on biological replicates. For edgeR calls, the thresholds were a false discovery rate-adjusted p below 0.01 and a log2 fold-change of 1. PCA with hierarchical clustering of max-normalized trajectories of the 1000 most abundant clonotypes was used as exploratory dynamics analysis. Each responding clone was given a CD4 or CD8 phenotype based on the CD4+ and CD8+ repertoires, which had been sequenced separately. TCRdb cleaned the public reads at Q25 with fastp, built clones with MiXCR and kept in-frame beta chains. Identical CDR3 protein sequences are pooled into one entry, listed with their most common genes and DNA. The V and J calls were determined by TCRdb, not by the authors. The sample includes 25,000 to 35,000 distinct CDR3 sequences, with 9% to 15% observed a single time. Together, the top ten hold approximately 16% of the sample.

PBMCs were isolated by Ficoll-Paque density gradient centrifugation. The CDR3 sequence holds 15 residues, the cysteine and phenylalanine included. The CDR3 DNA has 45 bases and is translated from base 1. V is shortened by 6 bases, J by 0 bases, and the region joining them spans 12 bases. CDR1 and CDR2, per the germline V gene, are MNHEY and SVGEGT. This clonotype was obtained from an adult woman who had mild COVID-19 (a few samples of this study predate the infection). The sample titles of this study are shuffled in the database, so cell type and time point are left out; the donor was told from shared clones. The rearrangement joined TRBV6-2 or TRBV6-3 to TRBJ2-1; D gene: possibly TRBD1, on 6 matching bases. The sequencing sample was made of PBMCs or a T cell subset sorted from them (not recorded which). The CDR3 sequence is CASSKRGSSYNEQFF. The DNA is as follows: TGTGCCAGCAGCAAAAGGGGGAGCTCCTACAATGAGCAGTTCTTC.